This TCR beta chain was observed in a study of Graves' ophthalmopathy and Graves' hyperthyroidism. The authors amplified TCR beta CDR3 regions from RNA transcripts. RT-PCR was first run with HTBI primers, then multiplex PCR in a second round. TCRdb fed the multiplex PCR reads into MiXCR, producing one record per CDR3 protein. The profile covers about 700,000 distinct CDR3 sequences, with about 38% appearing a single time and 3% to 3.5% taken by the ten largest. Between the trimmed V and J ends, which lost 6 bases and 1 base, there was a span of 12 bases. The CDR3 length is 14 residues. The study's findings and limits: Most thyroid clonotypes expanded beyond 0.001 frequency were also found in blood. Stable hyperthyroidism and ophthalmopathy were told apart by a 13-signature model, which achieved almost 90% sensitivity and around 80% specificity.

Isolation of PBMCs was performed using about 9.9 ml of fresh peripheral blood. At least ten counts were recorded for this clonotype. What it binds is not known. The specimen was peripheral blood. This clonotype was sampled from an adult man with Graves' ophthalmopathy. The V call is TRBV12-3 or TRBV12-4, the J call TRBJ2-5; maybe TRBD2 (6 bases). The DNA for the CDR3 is TGTGCCAGCAGCCTTGGACTAAGCCAAGAGACCCAGTACTTC. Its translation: CASSLGLSQETQYF.